The 28 T cell receptor beta chains listed next were all sequenced from one sample in a study of early T cells in non-severe SARS-CoV-2 infection. One entry per CDR3 protein, called by TCRdb with MiXCR from the 5' RACE reads. Among 15,000 to 20,000 distinct CDR3 sequences listed, about 5% were seen once. Sequenced here: whole blood, sampled at baseline. These receptors all stem from an adult who was a healthcare worker with PCR-confirmed SARS-CoV-2 infection or an uninfected control (not recorded which).

This clonotype was seen ten or more times. This chain connects TRBV11-2 to TRBJ2-2; D is undetermined. CDR1 and CDR2 (germline): SGHAT, FQNNGV. Trimming left V 6 bases short and J 5 bases short, with 13 bases between. This CDR3 region has 14 residues. CDR3 protein: CASRRNAKTGELFF. DNA of the CDR3: TGTGCCAGCAGGCGAAACGCTAAAACCGGGGAGCTGTTTTTT.

The table lists this clonotype with a few counts. The chain combines TRBV3-1 with TRBJ1-6; D not certain. The germline V gene has CDR1 LGHDT and CDR2 YNNKEL (reference sequence). The CDR3 totals 13 residues. The V end lost 1 base, the J end lost 14 bases, and 12 bases lay between the germline ends. CDR3 in DNA: TGTGCCAGCAGCCAAGGGGGAACGGTAACCCTCCACTTT. Protein product: CASSQGGTVTLHF.

Many counts were recorded for this clonotype. The rearrangement links TRBV7-6 to TRBJ1-5; maybe TRBD1 (5 bases). This CDR3 region has 13 residues. Germline V gene sequence: CDR1 SGHVS, CDR2 FNYEAQ. With 3 bases removed from V and 6 bases from J, the gap between germline ends came to 9 bases. CDR3 sequence reads: CASSFGGPQPQHF. The CDR3 DNA reads TGTGCCAGCAGCTTCGGGGGTCCTCAGCCCCAGCATTTT.

This clonotype was recorded many times. This sequence joins TRBV6-1 and TRBJ2-6; perhaps TRBD2 as D (6 bases). Germline V gene lookup returns CDR1 MNHNS and CDR2 SASEGT. V was pared by 6 bases and J by 2 bases, with 14 bases between. The length of the CDR3 is 16 residues. Written as DNA, the CDR3 is TGTGCCAGCAGGAGGGACTTGGGAGCTGGGGCCAACGTCCTGACTTTC. Amino acids: CASRRDLGAGANVLTF.

Concerning this clonotype: A much larger clone differs by one base, so this may be a read error. J is TRBJ2-2 and V is TRBV7-2; 8 nucleotides align to TRBD1. The CDR3 has 16 residues. The V gene's germline CDR1 is SGHTA and CDR2 FQGNSA. The CDR3 sequence is CVSSLTRGRRLGELFF. Written as DNA, the CDR3 is TGTGTCAGCAGCCTAACCAGGGGGCGCCGACTCGGGGAGCTGTTTTTT.

At least ten counts were recorded for this clonotype. The V and J genes are TRBV7-2 and TRBJ1-6; D unresolved. Germline V gene sequence: CDR1 SGHTA, CDR2 FQGNSA. The CDR3 has 12 residues. Trimming removed 5 bases at V and 10 bases at J, with 9 bases between. CDR3 in DNA: TGTGCCAGCAGCGAAGGGCGATCACCCCTCCACTTT. It specifies CASSEGRSPLHF.

This clonotype occurred many times. The chain recombines TRBV19 with TRBJ2-7; D possibly uses TRBD1 or TRBD2 (6 bases each). The V and J ends lost 1 base and 1 base respectively, with 11 bases between them. This CDR3 spans 15 amino acids. CDR1 LNHDA and CDR2 SQIVND come from the germline V gene (reference sequence). This chain's CDR3 is CASSIVGGESYEQYF. In DNA, the CDR3 is TGTGCCAGTAGTATAGTGGGGGGCGAGTCCTACGAGCAGTACTTC.

This clonotype was observed many times. J is TRBJ1-1 and V is TRBV6-5; TRBD1 matches 7 bases. The germline CDR1 and CDR2 sequences are MNHEY and SVGAGI. CDR3 length equals 13 residues. V lost 7 bases to trimming and J lost 4 bases; unmatched junction nucleotides: 6. The CDR3 sequence is CASTRTGSTEAFF. DNA for the CDR3: TGTGCCAGCACCCGGACAGGAAGCACTGAAGCTTTCTTT.

The chain joins TRBV11-3 to TRBJ2-1; D perhaps matches TRBD2 (5 bases). In germline, CDR1 is SGHNT, CDR2 YENEEA. The CDR3 extends over 15 amino acids. V shed 0 bases and J shed 8 bases, with 14 bases lying between them. The CDR3: CASSLEASNFDEQFF. The CDR3 DNA sequence: TGTGCCAGCAGCTTAGAGGCTAGCAATTTCGATGAGCAGTTCTTC.

By share, this clonotype counts as medium-sized. The chain recombines TRBV4-1 with TRBJ1-1, with D possibly being TRBD1 (6 bases). Between the trimmed V and J ends, which lost 5 bases and 5 bases, there was a span of 9 bases. CDR3 size: 12 residues. Germline assignment: CDR1 MGHRA and CDR2 YSYEKL. The CDR3: CASSFRGTEAFF. The DNA for the CDR3 is TGCGCCAGCAGCTTCAGGGGTACTGAAGCTTTCTTT.

Many counts were recorded for this clonotype. The chain employs TRBV7-9 and TRBJ1-6; the D is unclear. Germline loops: CDR1 SEHNR, CDR2 FQNEAQ (reference sequence). The CDR3 loop spans 16 amino acids. V was shortened by 4 bases and J by 7 bases, with 17 bases between the two germline ends. CDR3 in amino acids: CASSSSKGPSNSPLHF. The CDR3 nucleotides are TGTGCCAGCAGCTCGTCGAAGGGTCCTTCAAATTCACCCCTCCACTTT. The full variable domain, rest sourced from reference TRBV7-9 and TRBJ1-6, is DTGVSQNPRHKITKRGQNVTFRCDPISEHNRLYWYRQTLGQGPEFLTYFQNEAQLEKSRLLSDRFSAERPKGSFSTLEIQRTEQGDSAMYLCASSSSKGPSNSPLHFGNGTRLTVT.

This clonotype was detected ten times or more. The V call is TRBV14, the J call TRBJ2-1; 10 bases align to TRBD2. From germline, CDR1 is SGHDN and CDR2 FVKESK. The CDR3 extends over 18 amino acids. With 3 bases clipped from V and 4 bases from J, the junction kept 12 bases outside the gene matches. The CDR3 nucleotides read TGTGCCAGCAGCCAGCAGCGGCTAGCGGGGGCCCTTTACAATGAGCAGTTCTTC. Its protein product is CASSQQRLAGALYNEQFF.

Many counts were recorded for this clonotype. The chain joins TRBV7-9 to TRBJ1-2, with a weak D call TRBD1 (5 bases). Germline CDR1 and CDR2: SEHNR and FQNEAQ (reference sequence). The germline V and J ends were trimmed by 5 bases and 8 bases, with 15 bases remaining between them. The CDR3 totals 13 residues. CDR3 nucleotide sequence: TGTGCCAGCAGCCTATCTGACAGCAGAGGCTACACCTTC. Translation: CASSLSDSRGYTF.

In its sample, this clonotype was seen many times. In nucleotides, the CDR3 is TGTGCCAGCAGCGTAGGGGCGGGGGCGCCAAATGAGCAGTTCTTC. Translated: CASSVGAGAPNEQFF. The V call is TRBV9, the J call TRBJ2-1; D is possibly TRBD2 (7 bases). CDR3 length: 15 amino acids. Trimming shortened V by 0 bases and J by 7 bases, and 14 bases separated the two germline ends. The germline V gene encodes CDR1 SGDLS and CDR2 YYNGEE.

This clonotype was detected ten times or more. CDR3 in DNA: TGTGCCAGCAGTTCCCCGACAGAGAATTCACCCCTCCACTTT. Residues: CASSSPTENSPLHF. The chain uses TRBV6-6 and TRBJ1-6, with TRBD1 as a possible D gene (5 bases). The germline V and J ends were trimmed by 4 bases and 7 bases, with 11 bases remaining between them. Germline assignment: CDR1 MNHNY and CDR2 SVGAGI (reference sequence). CDR3 length: 14 residues.

This clonotype was seen at least ten times. CDR3 sequence: CSARAHRFPGTDNEKLFF. The DNA for the CDR3 is TGCAGTGCTAGAGCCCACCGATTTCCCGGGACAGATAATGAAAAACTGTTTTTT. The rearrangement uses TRBV20-1 and TRBJ1-4, with 7 bases matching TRBD1. The CDR3 is made up of 18 amino acids. Germline CDR1 and CDR2: DFQATT and SNEGSKA (reference sequence). V shed 1 base and J 4 bases; nucleotides not matched to a gene: 15.

This clonotype was counted ten times or more. This chain links TRBV7-6 with TRBJ1-1, with 7 positions matching TRBD1. The CDR3 loop spans 17 amino acids. In germline, CDR1 is SGHVS, CDR2 FNYEAQ. J was trimmed by 0 bases and V by 3 bases; bases with no gene match: 10. The CDR3, as DNA: TGTGCCAGCAGCTTCTACTCCGGGACAGCTCTGAACACTGAAGCTTTCTTT. Protein sequence: CASSFYSGTALNTEAFF.

This clonotype was counted at least ten times. The V gene is TRBV28, the J gene TRBJ1-4; D gene unclear. This CDR3 has 12 residues. V was shortened by 6 bases and J by 7 bases, with 9 bases between the two germline ends. CDR1 MDHEN and CDR2 SYDVKM come from the germline V gene. In DNA, the CDR3 is TGTGCCAGCAGCCTTAGCACTGAAAAACTGTTTTTT. The encoded protein is CASSLSTEKLFF.

Many counts were recorded for this clonotype. The CDR3 DNA reads TGTGCCAGCAGTACGACAGGGCGAAATCAGCCCCAGCATTTT. This sequence encodes CASSTTGRNQPQHF. V and J are TRBV3-1 and TRBJ1-5; 7 bases fit TRBD1. The J segment lost 4 bases and the V segment lost 6 bases, leaving 6 bases of the junction unmatched. This CDR3 region has 14 residues. Germline V gene lookup returns CDR1 LGHDT and CDR2 YNNKEL (reference sequence).

This clonotype has at least ten counts. The chain links TRBV20-1 to TRBJ2-2, with unresolved D. V was clipped by 6 bases and J by 3 bases, with 11 bases between them. The CDR3 is made up of 13 amino acids. Germline lookup yields CDR1 DFQATT and CDR2 SNEGSKA (reference sequence). The CDR3 sequence: CSAKDPYTGELFF. The CDR3 bases are TGCAGTGCAAAGGACCCTTACACCGGGGAGCTGTTTTTT.

This clonotype was picked up many times. This chain joins TRBV7-6 and TRBJ2-7; TRBD2 might be the D (6 bases). CDR1 SGHVS and CDR2 FNYEAQ come from the germline V gene. V was clipped by 3 bases and J by 6 bases, with 9 bases between them. The CDR3 has 12 residues. The CDR3 here is CASSLVAAEQYF. The CDR3, as DNA: TGTGCCAGCAGCTTGGTAGCGGCCGAGCAGTACTTC.

This clonotype was counted at least ten times. V usage is TRBV3-1 and J usage is TRBJ2-6, with D perhaps matching TRBD1 or TRBD2 (6 bases each). The germline CDR1 and CDR2 sequences are LGHDT and YNNKEL (reference sequence). The CDR3 has 16 residues. The V end lost 4 bases, the J end lost 0 bases, and 10 bases lay between the germline ends. The DNA for the CDR3 is TGTGCCAGCAGCCTCGGAGGGGGCTCTGGGGCCAACGTCCTGACTTTC. Encoded protein: CASSLGGGSGANVLTF.

Remarks on this clonotype: Given a much more abundant clone one base away, this may be a read error. The chain carries TRBV5-1 and TRBJ1-1; no clear D gene. V shed 4 bases and J shed 0 bases, with 7 bases lying between them. The CDR3 extends over 13 amino acids. Germline assignment: CDR1 SGHRS and CDR2 YFSETQ. CDR3 protein: CASSPGVNTEAFF. As DNA, the CDR3 is TGCGCCAGCAGCCCCGGGGTGAACACTGAAGCTTTCTTT.

In this sample, this clonotype turned up a few times. The CDR3 nucleotides are TGTGCCAGTAGCCTCAGGACAGGGCGGGTCACCGGGGAGCTGTTTTTT. Its protein is CASSLRTGRVTGELFF. The V and J genes are TRBV19 and TRBJ2-2; 8 bases are a match to TRBD1. The length of the CDR3 is 16 residues. V dropped 6 bases and J dropped 4; count of bases not matched to a gene: 10. Germline V gene sequence: CDR1 LNHDA, CDR2 SQIVND (reference sequence).

This clonotype was seen many times. The chain uses TRBV20-1 and TRBJ2-5, with no clear D. Germline V gene lookup returns CDR1 DFQATT and CDR2 SNEGSKA (reference sequence). V dropped 0 bases and J dropped 4 bases, with 15 bases sitting between them. CDR3 length: 15 amino acids. CDR3 nucleotide sequence: TGCAGTGCTAGAGATATAGGGTTCGTAGGAGAGACCCAGTACTTC. This codes for CSARDIGFVGETQYF.

This clonotype appeared many times. V and J are TRBV6-1 and TRBJ2-7; TRBD1 matches 9 bases. Unmatched junction bases numbered 7, after V lost 6 bases and J lost 4 bases. The CDR3 covers 14 residues. Per germline, CDR1 MNHNS and CDR2 SASEGT. Written as DNA, the CDR3 is TGTGCCAGCAGCGATAGGGGACAGGGTTACGAGCAGTACTTC. Protein product: CASSDRGQGYEQYF.

The table lists this clonotype with a few counts. The genes are TRBV7-7 and TRBJ2-5; the D is unclear. V shed 1 base and J shed 1 base, with 7 bases lying between them. This CDR3 contains 14 residues. Germline loops: CDR1 SSHAT, CDR2 FNYEAQ (reference sequence). Here the CDR3 reads CASSLEAAQETQYF. The CDR3 nucleotides are TGTGCCAGCAGCTTAGAGGCGGCCCAAGAGACCCAGTACTTC.

This chain uses TRBV20-1 with TRBJ2-3; D might be TRBD2 (6 bases). Germline lookup yields CDR1 DFQATT and CDR2 SNEGSKA (reference sequence). V lost 8 bases and J lost 5, with 14 bases in between. There are 12 residues in the CDR3. CDR3 bases: TGCAGTCGAGGGACTCTCATAGATACGCAGTATTTT. This translates into CSRGTLIDTQYF.